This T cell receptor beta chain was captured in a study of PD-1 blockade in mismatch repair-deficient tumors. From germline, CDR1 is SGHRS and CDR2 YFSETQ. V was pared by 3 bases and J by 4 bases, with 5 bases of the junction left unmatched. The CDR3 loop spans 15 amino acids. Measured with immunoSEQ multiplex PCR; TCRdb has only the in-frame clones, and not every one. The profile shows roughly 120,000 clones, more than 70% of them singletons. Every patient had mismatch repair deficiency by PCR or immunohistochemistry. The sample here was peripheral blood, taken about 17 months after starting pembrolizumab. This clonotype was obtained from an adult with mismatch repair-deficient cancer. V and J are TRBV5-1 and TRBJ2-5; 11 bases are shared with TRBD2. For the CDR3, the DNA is TGCGCCAGCAGCTCCGGAACTAGCGGGGGAGAGACCCAGTACTTC. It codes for CASSSGTSGGETQYF.